These 14 T cell receptor beta chains share one sample of origin, sequenced in a study of T cell changes during pregnancy in multiple sclerosis. The data were produced by immunoSEQ multiplex PCR, yet TCRdb's version contains in-frame clones alone and is incomplete. This table holds 35,000 to 40,000 clones, 90% found once. The sequencing here drew on CD4+ T cells from peripheral blood mononuclear cells, taken in the second trimester of pregnancy. Receptors originate from a female donor with multiple sclerosis, enrolled in a pregnancy study.

This chain joins TRBV11-3 and TRBJ2-7, with 8 bases aligning to TRBD1. Looked up from germline, CDR1 is SGHNT and CDR2 is YENEEA. The trim removed 7 bases at V and 5 bases at J, leaving 16 bases unmatched. The CDR3 runs 16 residues. This chain's CDR3 is CASTTGIGQGAHEQYF. The CDR3 nucleotides read TGTGCCAGCACCACTGGAATAGGACAGGGTGCCCACGAGCAGTACTTC.

V and J are TRBV4-3 and TRBJ2-1, with 10 bases lining up with TRBD2. The CDR3 spans 15 residues. Germline V gives CDR1 LGHNA, CDR2 YSLEER. Losses at the gene ends were 1 base for V and 9 bases for J; bases not matched to a gene: 6. CDR3 region: CASSQVLAGVIEQFF. The CDR3, as DNA: TGCGCCAGCAGCCAAGTGCTAGCGGGAGTAATTGAGCAGTTCTTC.

The chain's CDR3 is CASSKLTGEAGTQYF. The CDR3 region has the DNA TGTGCCAGCAGTAAATTGACGGGAGAAGCGGGTACGCAGTATTTT. V and J are TRBV28 and TRBJ2-3; D may be TRBD2 (6 bases). CDR3 length: 15 residues. CDR1 and CDR2 (germline): MDHEN, SYDVKM. V lost 5 bases, J lost 8 bases, and 20 bases lay in between. Complete variable domain (other parts from reference TRBV28 and TRBJ2-3): DVKVTQSSRYLVKRTGEKVFLECVQDMDHENMFWYRQDPGLGLRLIYFSYDVKMKEKGDIPEGYSVSREKKERFSLILESASTNQTSMYLCASSKLTGEAGTQYFGPGTRLTVL.

CDR3 amino acids: CASSGGQGRGETQYF. The CDR3 DNA follows: TGTGCCAGCAGTGGGGGACAGGGGCGTGGGGAGACCCAGTACTTC. V and J are TRBV2 and TRBJ2-5, with TRBD1 identical over 10 bases. There are 15 residues in the CDR3. J was trimmed by 5 bases and V by 4 bases; bases with no gene match: 7. Germline assignment: CDR1 SNHLY and CDR2 FYNNEI.

This rearrangement joins TRBV27 to TRBJ2-1; D might be TRBD1 (6 bases). This CDR3 contains 11 residues. Germline V gene data show CDR1 as MNHEY and CDR2 as SMNVEV (reference sequence). Trimming removed 5 bases at V and 11 bases at J, with 10 bases between. The CDR3 sequence is CASSLRDKQFF. The CDR3 DNA is TGTGCCAGCAGTCTCCGGGACAAGCAGTTCTTC.

V gene TRBV19 combines with J gene TRBJ2-3; D perhaps matches TRBD2 (6 bases). This CDR3 comprises 14 residues. Per the germline V gene, CDR1 is LNHDA and CDR2 is SQIVND (reference sequence). Trimming cost V 3 bases and J 6 bases, with 13 bases left between them. CDR3 DNA: TGTGCCAGTAGTATCGGGACTTTGAGGGATACGCAGTATTTT. Residues: CASSIGTLRDTQYF.

The chain is built from TRBV9 and TRBJ2-5, with TRBD2 matching over 7 bases. CDR1 is SGDLS, CDR2 YYNGEE, per germline. The CDR3 runs 15 residues. The junction had 9 bases not matched to a gene; V was cut back by 3 bases and J by 4 bases. The CDR3 DNA sequence: TGTGCCAGCAGCGCAGCCTCAGGACTAGGAGAGACCCAGTACTTC. This encodes CASSAASGLGETQYF. Together with reference TRBV9 and TRBJ2-5, the CDR3 gives the full variable domain: DSGVTQTPKHLITATGQRVTLRCSPRSGDLSVYWYQQSLDQGLQFLIQYYNGEERAKGNILERFSAQQFPDLHSELNLSSLELGDSALYFCASSAASGLGETQYFGPGTRLLVL.

The chain links TRBV5-8 to TRBJ2-3; 9 bases align to TRBD2. Germline V gene lookup returns CDR1 SGHTS and CDR2 YDEGEE. The CDR3 loop spans 16 amino acids. V was clipped by 5 bases and J by 4 bases; unmatched bases: 11. CDR3 bases: TGTGCCAGCAGTTTTTGGCTAGCGGGATATCCAGATACGCAGTATTTT. Translating it yields CASSFWLAGYPDTQYF.

The CDR3 reads CASSRQGALQNEQFF. Here the CDR3 DNA reads TGTGCCAGCAGCCGCCAGGGGGCCCTACAGAATGAGCAGTTCTTC. This sequence joins TRBV7-2 and TRBJ2-1, with TRBD1 matching 8 bases. The CDR3 has 15 residues. Germline values: CDR1 SGHTA, CDR2 FQGNSA. The trim removed 5 bases at V and 7 bases at J, leaving 10 bases unmatched.

The chain uses TRBV7-9 and TRBJ2-1; 9 positions match TRBD2. Per germline, CDR1 SEHNR and CDR2 FQNEAQ (reference sequence). V lost 4 bases and J lost 8; bases outside the gene matches: 15. The CDR3 runs 17 residues. In DNA form, the CDR3 reads TGTGCCAGCAGCTCACTTGGGCGGCGGGAGGGGTTTTATGAGCAGTTCTTC. Protein product: CASSSLGRREGFYEQFF.

J is TRBJ2-1 and V is TRBV28; perhaps TRBD2 as D (5 bases). Germline V gene lookup returns CDR1 MDHEN and CDR2 SYDVKM. The V end was cut by 9 bases, the J end by 4 bases, with 19 bases between. The CDR3 has 15 residues. Here the CDR3 DNA reads TGTGCCAGTCGTAGCCAGACTACACTGTACAATGAGCAGTTCTTC. Translated: CASRSQTTLYNEQFF.

The chain couples TRBV27 to TRBJ2-7; 7 bases match TRBD1. The CDR3 totals 14 residues. Germline lookup yields CDR1 MNHEY and CDR2 SMNVEV (reference sequence). V shed 3 bases and J 2 bases; nucleotides not matched to a gene: 4. The CDR3 reads CASSFSGQTYEQYF. The CDR3 DNA reads as TGTGCCAGCAGTTTCTCGGGACAGACCTACGAGCAGTACTTC.

The rearrangement links TRBV28 to TRBJ1-5, with D tentatively TRBD1 (5 bases). Trimming cost V 6 bases and J 3 bases, with 12 bases left between them. Germline V lookup: CDR1 MDHEN, CDR2 SYDVKM. CDR3 length: 14 amino acids. CDR3 sequence: CASRVTGFNQPQHF. The CDR3 region has the DNA TGTGCCAGCAGGGTCACAGGTTTCAATCAGCCCCAGCATTTT.

This rearrangement joins TRBV9 to TRBJ1-4; 10 bases are shared with TRBD1. CDR3 length equals 16 residues. The germline CDR1 and CDR2 sequences are SGDLS and YYNGEE. With 2 bases clipped from V and 5 bases from J, the junction kept 6 bases outside the gene matches. CDR3 sequence reads: CASSVSSGQGNEKLFF. CDR3 sequence (DNA): TGTGCCAGCAGCGTCTCATCGGGACAGGGGAATGAAAAACTGTTTTTT.